This T cell receptor beta chain was captured by sequencing in a study of regulatory and conventional T cells in RAG deficiency. Study-wide findings and caveats: In Omenn syndrome, Treg and Tconv repertoires overlapped >75%. Shannon entropy was markedly lower and Simpson indices higher in RAG-deficient patients than control T-cell subsets. Omenn CD25-high CD127-low cells may be activated cells, not true Tregs.

The sorted regulatory T cells were CD4+, CD25-high and CD127-low, with genomic DNA sequenced. Here immunoSEQ multiplex PCR was the method, and the copy in TCRdb shows in-frame clones only, minus some. The table includes about 3,300 clones, 94% detected once. The germline V and J ends were trimmed by 0 bases and 5 bases, with 7 bases remaining between them. Germline V gene data show CDR1 as GTSNPN and CDR2 as SVGIG (reference sequence). The CDR3 is made up of 13 amino acids. Note on this clone: What it binds is unknown.

These same records also appear under a second study, on regulatory T cells. In that study: Amplification used 52 TRBV primers and 13 TRBJ primers. Skewed V and J usage and few unique V-J pairs marked patient repertoires, most in Tregs.

The TCR was taken from a human donor in good health. The sample taken for sequencing was CD4+ Tregs sorted from blood. The gene calls are TRBV30 and TRBJ2-2; no clear D gene. The CDR3 sequence is CAWSVSVTGELFF. Here the CDR3 DNA reads TGTGCCTGGAGTGTGTCCGTTACCGGGGAGCTGTTTTTT. The full variable domain, with the rest looked up from reference TRBV30 and TRBJ2-2, is SQTIHQWPATLVQPVGSPLSLECTVEGTSNPNLYWYRQAAGRGLQLLFYSVGIGQISSEVPQNLSASRPQDRQFILSSKKLLLSDSGFYLCAWSVSVTGELFFGEGSRLTVL.